This T cell receptor beta chain stems from a study of pediatric ulcerative colitis (dated by TCRdb to the late 2010s). At the level of the whole study: Some 10 newly diagnosed, treatment-naive pediatric ulcerative colitis patients and four non-IBD control children each provided paired blood and rectal samples.

In controls, colonoscopy was performed for suspected IBD, macroscopically and histologically normal endoscopy was observed, and no IBD diagnosis was made within the following year. Blood was sampled at the time of the colonoscopy. The Wizard kit (Promega) was used to extract genomic DNA from blood and intestinal samples. Study-wide conclusions, independent of this receptor: A couple of rectal CDR3 clonotypes were found in every ulcerative colitis patient but in no control. The healthy control group was small, with only a few individuals. Compared with controls, ulcerative colitis patients showed significantly higher autologous blood-rectal clonal overlap, a finding that suggests increased T cell trafficking to inflamed tissue. Rectal repertoire features separated controls, mild-moderate and acute severe colitis patients; acute severe colitis showed reduced rectal diversity due to clonal expansions. Because the repertoires came from total lymphocyte DNA, rare subsets such as regulatory T cells may have patterns that are not reflected. For technical reasons, substantially fewer templates were yielded by the blood samples of two patients, and these blood samples were excluded from blood-rectal overlap analysis.

Through the immunoSEQ TRB Survey service, multiplex V and J primers were used to amplify rearranged CDR3 beta regions from genomic DNA. To keep sequencing depth equal across samples, survey-level depth of up to 500,000 reads per sample was applied. The libraries were purified and pooled, then sequenced using Illumina technology. Per the authors' processing: immunoSEQ online tools were used for productive clonality, sample overlap, pairwise scatters, CDR3 beta length, V/D/J gene usage and productiveness. Alongside Shannon and Simpson indices, calculated diversity was computed as the number of unique rearrangements divided by total templates, multiplied by 100. Principal component analysis was performed on Z-score normalized data with the R prcomp function and the ggbiplot package. Morisita's index was used to quantify blood-rectal clonal overlap within each subject. TCRdb provides this immuneACCESS table in a form limited to in-frame rearrangements. Some clones are lacking; in checked studies, under half of them reflect an unresolved V gene, and why the rest are absent is not known. The V and J calls and clone size come from that table; D and trimming were worked out from the DNA. Present in this sample are 54,000 or so clones, around 86% of which were seen just once. The top ten hold roughly 1.5% of the sample.

The CDR3 has 16 amino acids, counting the end cysteine and phenylalanine. Only the CDR3 part of the read is kept: 48 bases, read in frame from the first base. V trim: 5 bases; J trim: 4 bases; unmatched bases: 10. From a lookup of the germline V gene, CDR1 and CDR2 are LGHNA and YNFKEQ. Concerning this clone: Its antigen target is currently unknown. Base qualities are not at hand, and no much larger clone is one base apart.

The chain is encoded by TRBV4-2 joined to TRBJ2-1, and TRBD2 aligns with 8 junction nucleotides. The sequencing input was blood. This clonotype was obtained from a boy between 10 and 17 years old who was a control in a study of pediatric ulcerative colitis. CDR3 reads: CASSDQSGGGYNEQFF. The nucleotide sequence reads as follows: TGTGCCAGCAGCGATCAAAGCGGGGGAGGTTACAATGAGCAGTTCTTC.